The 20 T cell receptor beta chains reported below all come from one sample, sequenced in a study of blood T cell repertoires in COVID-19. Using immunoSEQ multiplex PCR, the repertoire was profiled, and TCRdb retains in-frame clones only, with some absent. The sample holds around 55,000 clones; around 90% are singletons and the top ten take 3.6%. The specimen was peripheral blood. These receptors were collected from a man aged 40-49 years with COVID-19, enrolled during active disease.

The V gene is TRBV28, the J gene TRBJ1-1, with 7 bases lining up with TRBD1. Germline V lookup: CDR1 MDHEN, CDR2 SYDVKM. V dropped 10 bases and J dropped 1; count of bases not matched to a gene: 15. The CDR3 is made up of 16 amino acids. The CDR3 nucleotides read TGTGCCACGGCTACAGGGGATGCCAGAGCGAACACTGAAGCTTTCTTT. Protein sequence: CATATGDARANTEAFF.

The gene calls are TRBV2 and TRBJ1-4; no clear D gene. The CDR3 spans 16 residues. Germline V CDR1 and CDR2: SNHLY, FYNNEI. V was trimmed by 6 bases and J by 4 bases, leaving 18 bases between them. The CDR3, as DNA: TGTGCCAGCAGACCATGGAACCGCAGGAATAATGAAAAACTGTTTTTT. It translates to CASRPWNRRNNEKLFF.

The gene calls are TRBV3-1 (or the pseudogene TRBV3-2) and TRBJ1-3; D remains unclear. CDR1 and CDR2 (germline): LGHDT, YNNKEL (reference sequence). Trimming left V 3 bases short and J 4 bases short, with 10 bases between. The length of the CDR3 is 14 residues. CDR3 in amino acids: CASSQAQAGNTIYF. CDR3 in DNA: TGTGCCAGCAGCCAGGCACAAGCGGGAAACACCATATATTTT.

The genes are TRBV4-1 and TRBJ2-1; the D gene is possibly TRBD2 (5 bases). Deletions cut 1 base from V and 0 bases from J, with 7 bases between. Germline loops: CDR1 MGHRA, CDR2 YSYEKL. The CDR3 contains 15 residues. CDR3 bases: TGCGCCAGCAGCCAAGCGGGGAGCTCCTACAATGAGCAGTTCTTC. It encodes CASSQAGSSYNEQFF.

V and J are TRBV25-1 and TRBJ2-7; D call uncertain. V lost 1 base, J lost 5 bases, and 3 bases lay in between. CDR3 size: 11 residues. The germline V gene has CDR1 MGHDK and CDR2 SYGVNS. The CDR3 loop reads CASSEFDEQYF. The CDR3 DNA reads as TGTGCCAGCAGTGAATTCGACGAGCAGTACTTC.

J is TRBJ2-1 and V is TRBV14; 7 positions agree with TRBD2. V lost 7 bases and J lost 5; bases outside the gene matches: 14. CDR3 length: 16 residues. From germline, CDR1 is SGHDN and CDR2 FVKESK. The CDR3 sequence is CASIVKGLAVHNEQFF. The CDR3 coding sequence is TGTGCCAGCATTGTGAAGGGGCTAGCGGTCCACAATGAGCAGTTCTTC.

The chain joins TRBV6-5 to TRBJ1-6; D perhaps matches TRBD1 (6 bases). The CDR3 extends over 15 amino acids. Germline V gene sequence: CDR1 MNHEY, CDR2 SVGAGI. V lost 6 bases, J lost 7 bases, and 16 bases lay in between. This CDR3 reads CASRNSTGKNSPLHF. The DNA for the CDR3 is TGTGCCAGCAGGAATTCAACAGGGAAGAATTCACCCCTCCACTTT.

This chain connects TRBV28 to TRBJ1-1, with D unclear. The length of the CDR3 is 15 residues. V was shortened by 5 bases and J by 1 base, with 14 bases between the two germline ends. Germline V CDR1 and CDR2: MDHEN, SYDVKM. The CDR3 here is CASSADPGGNTEAFF. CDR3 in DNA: TGTGCCAGCAGTGCTGACCCGGGAGGGAACACTGAAGCTTTCTTT. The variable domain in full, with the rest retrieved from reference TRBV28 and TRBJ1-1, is DVKVTQSSRYLVKRTGEKVFLECVQDMDHENMFWYRQDPGLGLRLIYFSYDVKMKEKGDIPEGYSVSREKKERFSLILESASTNQTSMYLCASSADPGGNTEAFFGQGTRLTVV.

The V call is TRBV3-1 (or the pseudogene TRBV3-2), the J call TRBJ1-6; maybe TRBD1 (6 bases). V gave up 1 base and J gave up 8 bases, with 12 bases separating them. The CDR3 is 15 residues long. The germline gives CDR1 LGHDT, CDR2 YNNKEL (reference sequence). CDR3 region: CASSQGGTRDSPLHF. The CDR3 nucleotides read TGTGCCAGCAGCCAAGGGGGGACAAGGGATTCACCCCTCCACTTT.

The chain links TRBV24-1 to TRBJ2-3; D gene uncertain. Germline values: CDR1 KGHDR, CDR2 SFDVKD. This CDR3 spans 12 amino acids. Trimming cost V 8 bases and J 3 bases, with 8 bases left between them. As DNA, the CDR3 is TGTGCCACCAACCGCGGAACAGATACGCAGTATTTT. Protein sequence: CATNRGTDTQYF.

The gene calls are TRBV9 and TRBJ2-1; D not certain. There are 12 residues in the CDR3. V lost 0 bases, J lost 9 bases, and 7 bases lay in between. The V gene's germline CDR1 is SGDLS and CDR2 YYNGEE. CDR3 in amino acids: CASSVGLGEQFF. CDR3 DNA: TGTGCCAGCAGCGTAGGACTGGGTGAGCAGTTCTTC.

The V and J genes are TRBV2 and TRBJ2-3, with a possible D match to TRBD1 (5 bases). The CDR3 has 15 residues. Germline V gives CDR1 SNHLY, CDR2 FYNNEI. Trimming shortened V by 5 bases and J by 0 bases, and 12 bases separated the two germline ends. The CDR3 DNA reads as TGTGCCAGCAGTCTCGGCAGGGATAGCACAGATACGCAGTATTTT. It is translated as CASSLGRDSTDTQYF.

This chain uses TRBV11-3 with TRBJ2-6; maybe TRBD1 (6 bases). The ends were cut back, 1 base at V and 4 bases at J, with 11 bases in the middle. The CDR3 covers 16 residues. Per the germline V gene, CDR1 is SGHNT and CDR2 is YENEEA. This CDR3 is CASSLATGRGANVLTF. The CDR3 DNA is TGTGCCAGCAGCTTAGCCACAGGGCGCGGGGCCAACGTCCTGACTTTC.

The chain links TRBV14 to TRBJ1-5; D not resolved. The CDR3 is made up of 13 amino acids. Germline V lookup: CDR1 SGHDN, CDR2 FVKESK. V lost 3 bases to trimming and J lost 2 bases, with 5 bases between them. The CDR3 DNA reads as TGTGCCAGCAGCCAGAGCGGCAATCAGCCCCAGCATTTT. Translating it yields CASSQSGNQPQHF.

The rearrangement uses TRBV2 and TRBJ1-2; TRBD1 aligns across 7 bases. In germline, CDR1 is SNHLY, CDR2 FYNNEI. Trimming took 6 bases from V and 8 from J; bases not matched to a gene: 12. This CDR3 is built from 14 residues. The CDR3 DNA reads TGTGCCAGCAGCCACGAGGGGGCCCCCTCGGGCTACACCTTC. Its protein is CASSHEGAPSGYTF. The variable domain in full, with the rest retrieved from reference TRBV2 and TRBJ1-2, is EPEVTQTPSHQVTQMGQEVILRCVPISNHLYFYWYRQILGQKVEFLVSFYNNEISEKSEIFDDQFSVERPDGSNFTLKIRSTKLEDSAMYFCASSHEGAPSGYTFGSGTRLTVV.

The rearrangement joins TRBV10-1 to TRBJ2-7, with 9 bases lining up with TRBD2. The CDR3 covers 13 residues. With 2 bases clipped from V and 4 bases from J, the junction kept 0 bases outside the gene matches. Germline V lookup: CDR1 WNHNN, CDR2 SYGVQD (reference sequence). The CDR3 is CASSESGRYEQYF. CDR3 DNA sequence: TGCGCCAGCAGTGAGAGCGGGAGGTACGAGCAGTACTTC.

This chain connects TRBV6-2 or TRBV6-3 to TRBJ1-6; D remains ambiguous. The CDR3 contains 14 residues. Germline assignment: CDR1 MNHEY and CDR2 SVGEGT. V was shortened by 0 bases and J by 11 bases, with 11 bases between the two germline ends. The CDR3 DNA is TGTGCCAGCAGTTACTCGATTGACGGGGCACCCCTCCACTTT. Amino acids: CASSYSIDGAPLHF.

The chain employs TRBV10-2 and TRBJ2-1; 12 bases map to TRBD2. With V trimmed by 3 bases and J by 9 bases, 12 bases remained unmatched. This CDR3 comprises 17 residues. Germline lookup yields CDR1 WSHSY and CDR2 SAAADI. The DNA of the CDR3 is TGCGCCAGCAGTGAAGGGCTAGCGGGAGGGCCGGGGGGTGAGCAGTTCTTC. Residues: CASSEGLAGGPGGEQFF.

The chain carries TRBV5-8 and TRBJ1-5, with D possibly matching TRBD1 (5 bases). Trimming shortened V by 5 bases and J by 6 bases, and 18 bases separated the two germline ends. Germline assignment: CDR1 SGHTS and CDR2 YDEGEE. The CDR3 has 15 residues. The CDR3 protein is CASRQDGAGLQPQHF. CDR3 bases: TGTGCCAGCAGACAAGATGGAGCAGGGCTTCAGCCCCAGCATTTT.

The CDR3: CASSIRGFNQPQHF. CDR3 in DNA: TGTGCCAGTAGTATAAGGGGCTTCAATCAGCCCCAGCATTTT. V usage is TRBV19 and J usage is TRBJ1-5; maybe TRBD1 (5 bases). The V and J ends lost 2 bases and 3 bases respectively, with 8 bases between them. The CDR3 length is 14 residues. The V gene's germline CDR1 is LNHDA and CDR2 SQIVND (reference sequence).